The rows below give T cell receptor beta chains drawn from one sample of a study of somatic mutations in cytotoxic T cells in rheumatoid arthritis. The method was immunoSEQ multiplex PCR; TCRdb's version includes in-frame clones alone and lacks a portion of them. The table includes about 19,000 clones, almost 85% detected once. The sequencing sample was made of CD8+ T cells sorted from blood. All receptors derive from a woman between 50 and 59 years old in good health. Each CDR3 is given with its conserved first and last residue. The order of the fields is CDR3 protein, J gene, V gene.

CDR3 protein: CASSPSGELFF; J gene: TRBJ2-2; V gene: TRBV23-1
CDR3 protein: CASSEATGGTGELFF; J gene: TRBJ2-2; V gene: TRBV6-1
CDR3 protein: CASSPTGLAKNIQYF; J gene: TRBJ2-4; V gene: TRBV6-5
CDR3 protein: CASSLRGSNQPQHF; J gene: TRBJ1-5; V gene: TRBV28
CDR3 protein: CASSQSAYEQFF; J gene: TRBJ2-1; V gene: TRBV14
CDR3 protein: CASSLNRDANYGYTF; J gene: TRBJ1-2; V gene: TRBV9
CDR3 protein: CASSLSLGGRAFNEQFF; J gene: TRBJ2-1; V gene: TRBV27
CDR3 protein: CASSSVGPGGVQPQHF; J gene: TRBJ1-5; V gene: TRBV27
CDR3 protein: CASSIGGEQYF; J gene: TRBJ2-7; V gene: TRBV19
CDR3 protein: CASSREGGNEQFF; J gene: TRBJ2-1; V gene: TRBV7-9
CDR3 protein: CASSIGTPFNYGYTF; J gene: TRBJ1-2; V gene: TRBV7-9
CDR3 protein: CASSQEGTINTEAFF; J gene: TRBJ1-1; V gene: TRBV4-3
CDR3 protein: CASSIRGVTDTQYF; J gene: TRBJ2-3; V gene: TRBV6-6
CDR3 protein: CASSLEGAEGYTF; J gene: TRBJ1-2; V gene: TRBV13
CDR3 protein: CASSDSIAGADTQYF; J gene: TRBJ2-3; V gene: TRBV6-4
CDR3 protein: CASSSGTGNSPLHF; J gene: TRBJ1-6; V gene: TRBV5-6
CDR3 protein: CASSPEGATGELFF; J gene: TRBJ2-2; V gene: TRBV9
CDR3 protein: CASTPFDGGLITEAFF; J gene: TRBJ1-1; V gene: TRBV9
CDR3 protein: CASSSRGTSAYEQYF; J gene: TRBJ2-7; V gene: TRBV13
CDR3 protein: CASSGGTGREAFF; J gene: TRBJ1-1; V gene: TRBV5-4
CDR3 protein: CSAPGRYEQYF; J gene: TRBJ2-7; V gene: TRBV20-1
CDR3 protein: CAWSVFGSYEQYF; J gene: TRBJ2-7; V gene: TRBV30